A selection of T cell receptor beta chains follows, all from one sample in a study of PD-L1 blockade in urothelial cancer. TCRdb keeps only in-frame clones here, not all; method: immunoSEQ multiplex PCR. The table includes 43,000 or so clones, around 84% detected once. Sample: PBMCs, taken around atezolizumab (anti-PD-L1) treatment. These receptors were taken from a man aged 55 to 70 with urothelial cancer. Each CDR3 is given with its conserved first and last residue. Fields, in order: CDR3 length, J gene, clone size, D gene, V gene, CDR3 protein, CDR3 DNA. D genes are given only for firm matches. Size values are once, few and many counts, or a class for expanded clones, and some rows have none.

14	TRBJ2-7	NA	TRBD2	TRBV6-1	CASSLAGGTYEQYF	TGTGCCAGCAGTTTAGCGGGGGGCACCTACGAGCAGTACTTC
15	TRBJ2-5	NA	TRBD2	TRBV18	CASSPKRGDQETQYF	TGTGCCAGCTCCCCCAAGCGGGGAGACCAAGAGACCCAGTACTTC
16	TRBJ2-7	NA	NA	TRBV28	CASSLSPDWSSYEQYF	TGTGCCAGCAGTTTATCCCCGGACTGGAGCTCCTACGAGCAGTACTTC
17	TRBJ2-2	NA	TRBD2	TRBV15	CATTKGGAGGPLGELFF	TGTGCCACCACCAAGGGGGGTGCGGGAGGGCCCCTCGGGGAGCTGTTTTTT
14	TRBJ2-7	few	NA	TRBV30	CAWKSGPSSYEQYF	TGTGCCTGGAAAAGCGGGCCTAGCTCCTACGAGCAGTACTTC
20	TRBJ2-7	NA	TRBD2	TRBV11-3	CASSLDPPILAGGSPYEQYF	TGTGCCAGCAGCTTAGATCCCCCGATACTAGCGGGAGGCTCCCCCTACGAGCAGTACTTC
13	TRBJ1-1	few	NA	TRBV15	CATSREANTEAFF	TGTGCCACCAGCAGAGAGGCCAACACTGAAGCTTTCTTT
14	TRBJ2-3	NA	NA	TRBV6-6	CASSYSRYTDTQYF	TGTGCCAGCAGTTACTCCAGGTACACAGATACGCAGTATTTT
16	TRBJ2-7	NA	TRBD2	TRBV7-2	CASSLEGTSGKLEQYF	TGTGCCAGCAGCTTGGAAGGGACTAGCGGGAAGCTCGAGCAGTACTTC
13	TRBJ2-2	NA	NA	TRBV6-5	CASSEQVTGELFF	TGTGCCAGCAGTGAACAAGTCACCGGGGAGCTGTTTTTT
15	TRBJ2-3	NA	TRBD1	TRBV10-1	CASSPQGASTDTQYF	TGCGCCAGCAGTCCACAGGGGGCCAGCACAGATACGCAGTATTTT
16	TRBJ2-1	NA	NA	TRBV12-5	CASGLTAHGAYNEQFF	TGTGCTAGTGGTTTAACCGCTCATGGAGCCTACAATGAGCAGTTCTTC
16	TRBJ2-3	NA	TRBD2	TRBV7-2	CASSLASGVSTDTQYF	TGTGCCAGCAGCTTAGCTAGCGGGGTTAGCACAGATACGCAGTATTTT
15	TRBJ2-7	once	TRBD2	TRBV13	CASSWSPGLANEQYF	TGTGCCAGCAGCTGGAGTCCCGGACTAGCGAACGAGCAGTACTTC
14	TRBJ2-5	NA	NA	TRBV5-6	CASSLAGTPGTQYF	TGTGCCAGCAGCTTGGCGGGGACTCCAGGGACCCAGTACTTC
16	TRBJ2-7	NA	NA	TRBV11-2	CASSLYRDPKSYEQYF	TGTGCCAGCAGCCTATACAGGGATCCAAAGTCCTACGAGCAGTACTTC
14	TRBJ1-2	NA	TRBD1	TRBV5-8	CASSSPDRAYGYTF	TGTGCCAGCAGCTCCCCGGACAGGGCTTATGGCTACACCTTC
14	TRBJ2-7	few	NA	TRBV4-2	CASSQLARENEQYF	TGTGCCAGCAGCCAGTTGGCTCGGGAGAACGAGCAGTACTTC
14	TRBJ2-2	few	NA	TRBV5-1	CASSIDRPTGELFF	TGCGCCAGCAGTATTGACAGGCCGACCGGGGAGCTGTTTTTT
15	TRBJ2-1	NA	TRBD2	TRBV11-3	CASSQGLAGAREQFF	TGTGCCAGCAGTCAAGGACTAGCGGGAGCTCGAGAGCAGTTCTTC
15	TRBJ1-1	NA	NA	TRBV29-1	CSVSRESGMNTEAFF	TGCAGCGTTAGTCGGGAGTCAGGAATGAACACTGAAGCTTTCTTT
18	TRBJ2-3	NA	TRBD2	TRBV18	CASSPPGGGIFSTDTQYF	TGTGCCAGCTCACCACCGGGCGGGGGTATCTTTAGCACAGATACGCAGTATTTT
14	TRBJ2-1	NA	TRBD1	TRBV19	CASSIPTKDREQFF	TGTGCCAGTAGTATACCAACTAAGGACAGGGAGCAGTTCTTC
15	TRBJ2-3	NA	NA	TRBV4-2	CASSQVELSTDTQYF	TGTGCCAGCAGCCAGGTCGAGCTTAGCACAGATACGCAGTATTTT